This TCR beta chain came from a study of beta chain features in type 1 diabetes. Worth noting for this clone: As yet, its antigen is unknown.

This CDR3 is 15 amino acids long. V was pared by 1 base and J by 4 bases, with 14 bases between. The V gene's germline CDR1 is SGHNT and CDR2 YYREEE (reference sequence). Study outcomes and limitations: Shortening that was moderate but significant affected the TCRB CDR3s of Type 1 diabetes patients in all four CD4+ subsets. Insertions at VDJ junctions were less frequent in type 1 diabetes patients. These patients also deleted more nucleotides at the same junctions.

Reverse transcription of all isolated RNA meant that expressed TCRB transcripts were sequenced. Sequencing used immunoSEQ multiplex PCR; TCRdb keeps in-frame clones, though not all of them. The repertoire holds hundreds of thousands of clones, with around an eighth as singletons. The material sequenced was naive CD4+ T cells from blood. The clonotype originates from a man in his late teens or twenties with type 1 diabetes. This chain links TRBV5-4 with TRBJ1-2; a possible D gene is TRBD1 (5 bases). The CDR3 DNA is TGTGCCAGCAGCTTGTTCGGCACAGACAGCTATGGCTACACCTTC. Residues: CASSLFGTDSYGYTF.